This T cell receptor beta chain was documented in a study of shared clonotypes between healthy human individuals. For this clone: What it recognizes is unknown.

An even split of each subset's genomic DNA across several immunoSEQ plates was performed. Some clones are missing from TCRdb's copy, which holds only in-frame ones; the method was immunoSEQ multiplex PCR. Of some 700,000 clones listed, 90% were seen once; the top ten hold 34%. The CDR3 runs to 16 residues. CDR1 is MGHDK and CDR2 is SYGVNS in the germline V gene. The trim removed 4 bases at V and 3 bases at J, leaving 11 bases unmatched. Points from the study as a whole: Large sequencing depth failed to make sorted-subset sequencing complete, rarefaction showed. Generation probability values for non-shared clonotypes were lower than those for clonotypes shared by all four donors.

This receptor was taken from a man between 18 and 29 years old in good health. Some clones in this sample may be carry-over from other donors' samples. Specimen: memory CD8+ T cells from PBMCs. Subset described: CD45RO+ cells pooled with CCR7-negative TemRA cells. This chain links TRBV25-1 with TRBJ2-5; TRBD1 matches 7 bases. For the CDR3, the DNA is TGTGCCAGCAGTGTTCCCCTGACAGGGTGGAAAGAGACCCAGTACTTC. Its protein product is CASSVPLTGWKETQYF.